This T cell receptor (beta chain) was identified during a study of HIV-infected children after antiretroviral therapy interruption. Study-level information: Median age was about 10 years (interruption) and roughly 8 years (continuous). For the interruption arm, samples span week 0 through about 3 years after study end.

Treatment defined: PENTA 11 planned treatment interruption arm or continuous ART arm. Unique molecular identifiers were included in an RNA-based 3' RACE TCR library. In TCRdb, the 3' RACE reads were re-called with MiXCR into one record per CDR3 protein. This sample has 45,000 to 50,000 distinct CDR3 sequences; 4.3% occur once, and the top ten carry 0.7%. The V end lost 5 bases, the J end lost 5 bases, and 15 bases lay between the germline ends. The CDR3 covers 14 residues. This clonotype occurred many times. This TCR derives from a pool of human donors with HIV. The rearrangement links TRBV12-3 or TRBV12-4 to TRBJ1-1; a possible D gene is TRBD1 (5 bases). The material was CD45RA+ CD4+ T cells from PBMCs, pooled from several time points, obtained from a donor given antiretroviral therapy, either interrupted or continuous. Subset in this sample: naive CD4+ CD45RA+ CD45RO- T cells. This CDR3 is CASSAIKGATEAFF. CDR3 sequence (DNA): TGTGCCAGCAGTGCCATCAAAGGGGCGACTGAAGCTTTCTTT.